This T cell receptor (beta chain) was identified in a study of memory B cells and T cells in multiple sclerosis (dated by TCRdb to between 2018 and 2020). Describing the broader study: In multiple sclerosis patients, the study set the TCR beta repertoires of autoproliferating peripheral T cells against those of T cells infiltrating brain lesions. TCR sequencing included a couple of multiple sclerosis patients for whom either brain lesions at autopsy or brain-infiltrating cells from biopsy were available. Findings and caveats that apply to the study as a whole: Clone-set sizes varied between compartments, which affected the numbers of shared clonotypes and made normalization necessary.

This clone was seen only once. Its target antigen remains unknown. No base-level quality is on record; no much larger clone is a single base apart. TCRbeta CDR3 regions were amplified from extracted genomic DNA using the immunoSEQ Platform. The immunoSEQ assay used multiplex PCR together with high-throughput sequencing and a bioinformatics pipeline from the vendor. The paper's processing steps were these. Non-productive sequences and CDR3s shorter than 4 amino acids were removed, and clonotype frequencies were recalculated per sample. In immunoSEQ Analyzer 2.0, a clonotype counted as shared when the CDR3 amino acid, V gene and J gene sequences were identical. Repertoire overlap was normalized by dividing shared clonotype counts by the product of both clone-set sizes, with the result scaled by 1000 into arbitrary units. TCRdb mirrors the immuneACCESS table, restricted to in-frame sequences. Some clones are absent from its copies; in checked studies, under half trace to an unresolved V gene, and the reason for the others is unknown. D and trimming were read from the DNA, whereas the V and J calls and clone size are those reported in that table. The sample table lists 9,000 to 15,000 clones, about four fifths of them with a count of one. The ten largest account for 2.5% to 3.5% of the sample.

The CDR3 starts with the cysteine, ends with the phenylalanine, and has 14 residues. Left in the record is the CDR3 DNA by itself, 42 bases read in frame from the first base. V and J are truncated by 0 bases and 4 bases respectively, leaving an intervening sequence of 6 bases. Via the germline V gene, CDR1 is MGHRA and CDR2 YSYEKL. After CFSE-labeled PBMCs were cultured without any stimulus, the autoproliferating (CFSEdim) and non-proliferating (CFSEhi) T cell fractions were each sequenced on their own. Altogether, some 50 million CFSE-labeled PBMCs were kept in culture for 6 to 8 days with no stimulus, after which the replicate wells were combined. PBMCs were labeled with about 0.5 uM CFSE and cultured in serum-free AIM-V medium without exogenous stimuli. PBMCs were isolated by Ficoll density gradient centrifugation and were cryopreserved before use. Live 7-AAD-negative cells were sorted on a FACSAria III, washed with PBS, and frozen at -80 degrees C as dry pellets.

Recombination connected TRBV4-1 to TRBJ1-4; a confident D gene designation cannot be given. The source of this sequence is a human donor with multiple sclerosis. Sequencing input: PBMCs from blood kept in culture. This receptor carries the CDR3 CASSQEPDNEKLFF. In nucleotides, the sequence is TGCGCCAGCAGCCAAGAGCCAGATAATGAAAAACTGTTTTTT.